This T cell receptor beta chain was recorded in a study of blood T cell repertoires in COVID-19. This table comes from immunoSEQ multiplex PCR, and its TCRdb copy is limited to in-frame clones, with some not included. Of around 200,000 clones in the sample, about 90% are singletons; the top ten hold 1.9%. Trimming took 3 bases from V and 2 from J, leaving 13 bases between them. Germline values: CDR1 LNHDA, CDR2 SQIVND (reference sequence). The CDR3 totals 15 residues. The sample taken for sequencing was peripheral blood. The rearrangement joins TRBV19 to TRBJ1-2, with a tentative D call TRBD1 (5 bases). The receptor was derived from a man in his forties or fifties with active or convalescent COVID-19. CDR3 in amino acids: CASSMGQGLNYGYTF. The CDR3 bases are TGTGCCAGTAGTATGGGGCAGGGACTCAACTATGGCTACACCTTC.